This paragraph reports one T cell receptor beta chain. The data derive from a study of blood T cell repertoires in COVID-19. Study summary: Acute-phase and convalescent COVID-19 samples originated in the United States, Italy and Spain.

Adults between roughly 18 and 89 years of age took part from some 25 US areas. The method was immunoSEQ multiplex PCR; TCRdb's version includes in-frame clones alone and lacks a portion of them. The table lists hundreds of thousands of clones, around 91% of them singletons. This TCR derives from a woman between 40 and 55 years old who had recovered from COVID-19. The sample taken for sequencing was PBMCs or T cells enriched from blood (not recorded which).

For the CDR3, the DNA is TGTGCCAGCAGCCCGAGGAGAGGGGGCGACACTGAAGCTTTCTTT. Protein: CASSPRRGGDTEAFF. The V call is TRBV9, the J call TRBJ1-1, with TRBD1 matching over 7 bases. Germline CDR1 reads SGDLS; CDR2 reads YYNGEE. This CDR3 contains 15 residues. Trimming at V came to 4 bases and at J to 3 bases, leaving 9 bases not matched to a gene.